This TCR beta chain derives from a study of CD8+CD57+ T cells in acquired aplastic anemia. Across the study: Sorted CD4+ plus CD8+ cells gave DNA averaging approximately 3.2 ug. Notes on the study in general: Between patients and controls, about 30 CD8+ CDR3 sequences were found in common.

Individuals selected for sequencing had exhibited CD8+CD57+ cell expansion on flow cytometry. Among the patients, none had received any therapy at the time of blood sampling. Both TCR beta VDJ combination and CDR3 sequence profiling were carried out. Genomic DNA was the template for this profiling. One entry per CDR3 protein results from TCRdb running MiXCR on the reads. The profile shows roughly 170,000 distinct CDR3 sequences, roughly 50% of them singletons. With respect to this clonotype: Antigen specificity is unknown.

CDR3 length: 12 amino acids. Germline V gene lookup returns CDR1 LNHDA and CDR2 SQIVND (reference sequence). V dropped 7 bases and J dropped 4 bases, with 8 bases sitting between them. The source material was sorted CD4+, CD8+, or CD8+CD57+ T cells (not recorded which) from PBMCs. The clonotype was recovered from a human donor with aplastic anemia. V usage is TRBV19 and J usage is TRBJ1-5; the D is unclear. The CDR3, as DNA: TGTGCCAGTAACGTTCCGAATCAGCCCCAGCATTTT. The encoded protein is CASNVPNQPQHF.